This section outlines one TCR beta chain sequence together with its context. The data are from a study of blood T cell repertoires in COVID-19. In the study overall: Italy, Spain and the United States were the sources of the convalescent and acute COVID-19 samples.

TCRdb's table, derived via immunoSEQ multiplex PCR, lists solely in-frame clones and lacks some. This table has 110,000 or so clones, about 85% appearing once. The CDR3 spans 15 residues. Germline values: CDR1 SGHNT, CDR2 YENEEA. Trimming stripped 0 bases from V and 7 bases from J, with 12 bases between. Sequencing input: peripheral blood. This TCR derives from a man aged 40-50 years with acute or convalescent COVID-19. V and J are TRBV11-3 and TRBJ2-2; possible D gene TRBD2, 5 bases. The CDR3 coding sequence is TGTGCCAGCAGCTTAGATTCCGGGATTCACGGGGAGCTGTTTTTT. Amino acid sequence: CASSLDSGIHGELFF.